Listed here are 5 T cell receptor beta chains from one sample, sequenced in a study of cytomegalovirus exposure and HLA in healthy donors. The PCR contained 60 Vbeta and 13 Jbeta primers. The method was immunoSEQ multiplex PCR; TCRdb's version includes in-frame clones alone and lacks a portion of them. The sample lists about 120,000 clones, just over 75% occurring once. Material for sequencing was PBMCs. These receptors originate from a man between 25 and 39 years old in good health and CMV-seropositive.

The chain is built from TRBV11-2 and TRBJ2-2; 8 positions match TRBD2. Germline-derived CDR1 and CDR2 are SGHAT and FQNNGV. V trimming: 4 bases; J trimming: 5 bases; junction bases outside the gene matches: 12. The CDR3 spans 17 residues. The DNA of the CDR3 is TGTGCCAGCAGCTCCGACTATAGCGGGGTCCCAACCGGGGAGCTGTTTTTT. Translated, it gives CASSSDYSGVPTGELFF.

J is TRBJ2-1 and V is TRBV7-2, with 8 bases lining up with TRBD1. Unmatched junction bases numbered 6, after V lost 4 bases and J lost 4 bases. The germline V gene has CDR1 SGHTA and CDR2 FQGNSA. The CDR3 sequence is 15 residues long. CDR3 sequence reads: CASSSPGQAYNEQFF. CDR3 coding DNA: TGTGCCAGCAGCTCACCGGGACAGGCATACAATGAGCAGTTCTTC.

The gene calls are TRBV7-9 and TRBJ2-5, with 12 nucleotides matching TRBD1. The CDR3 runs 15 residues. Germline CDR1 is SEHNR and CDR2 is FQNEAQ (reference sequence). Losses at the gene ends were 6 bases for V and 3 bases for J; bases not matched to a gene: 5. Here the CDR3 DNA reads TGTGCCAGCAGTGGGACAGGGGGCGTGAAAGAGACCCAGTACTTC. Its translation: CASSGTGGVKETQYF.

V usage is TRBV19 and J usage is TRBJ1-4; 8 positions match TRBD1. There are 11 residues in the CDR3. CDR1 LNHDA and CDR2 SQIVND come from the germline V gene (reference sequence). Unmatched junction bases numbered 8, after V lost 8 bases and J lost 15 bases. The CDR3 loop is CASRSGGMVFF. CDR3 DNA sequence: TGTGCCAGTCGATCAGGGGGCATGGTGTTTTTT.

A remark on this clone: With a much larger clone just one base away, this may be a read error. This chain joins TRBV27 and TRBJ2-2, with D hard to call. CDR3 length equals 13 residues. The germline V gene has CDR1 MNHEY and CDR2 SMNVEV (reference sequence). The CDR3 loop reads CAGSLTATGELFF. The CDR3 DNA follows: TGTGCCGGCAGTTTAACAGCCACCGGGGAGCTGTTTTTT.